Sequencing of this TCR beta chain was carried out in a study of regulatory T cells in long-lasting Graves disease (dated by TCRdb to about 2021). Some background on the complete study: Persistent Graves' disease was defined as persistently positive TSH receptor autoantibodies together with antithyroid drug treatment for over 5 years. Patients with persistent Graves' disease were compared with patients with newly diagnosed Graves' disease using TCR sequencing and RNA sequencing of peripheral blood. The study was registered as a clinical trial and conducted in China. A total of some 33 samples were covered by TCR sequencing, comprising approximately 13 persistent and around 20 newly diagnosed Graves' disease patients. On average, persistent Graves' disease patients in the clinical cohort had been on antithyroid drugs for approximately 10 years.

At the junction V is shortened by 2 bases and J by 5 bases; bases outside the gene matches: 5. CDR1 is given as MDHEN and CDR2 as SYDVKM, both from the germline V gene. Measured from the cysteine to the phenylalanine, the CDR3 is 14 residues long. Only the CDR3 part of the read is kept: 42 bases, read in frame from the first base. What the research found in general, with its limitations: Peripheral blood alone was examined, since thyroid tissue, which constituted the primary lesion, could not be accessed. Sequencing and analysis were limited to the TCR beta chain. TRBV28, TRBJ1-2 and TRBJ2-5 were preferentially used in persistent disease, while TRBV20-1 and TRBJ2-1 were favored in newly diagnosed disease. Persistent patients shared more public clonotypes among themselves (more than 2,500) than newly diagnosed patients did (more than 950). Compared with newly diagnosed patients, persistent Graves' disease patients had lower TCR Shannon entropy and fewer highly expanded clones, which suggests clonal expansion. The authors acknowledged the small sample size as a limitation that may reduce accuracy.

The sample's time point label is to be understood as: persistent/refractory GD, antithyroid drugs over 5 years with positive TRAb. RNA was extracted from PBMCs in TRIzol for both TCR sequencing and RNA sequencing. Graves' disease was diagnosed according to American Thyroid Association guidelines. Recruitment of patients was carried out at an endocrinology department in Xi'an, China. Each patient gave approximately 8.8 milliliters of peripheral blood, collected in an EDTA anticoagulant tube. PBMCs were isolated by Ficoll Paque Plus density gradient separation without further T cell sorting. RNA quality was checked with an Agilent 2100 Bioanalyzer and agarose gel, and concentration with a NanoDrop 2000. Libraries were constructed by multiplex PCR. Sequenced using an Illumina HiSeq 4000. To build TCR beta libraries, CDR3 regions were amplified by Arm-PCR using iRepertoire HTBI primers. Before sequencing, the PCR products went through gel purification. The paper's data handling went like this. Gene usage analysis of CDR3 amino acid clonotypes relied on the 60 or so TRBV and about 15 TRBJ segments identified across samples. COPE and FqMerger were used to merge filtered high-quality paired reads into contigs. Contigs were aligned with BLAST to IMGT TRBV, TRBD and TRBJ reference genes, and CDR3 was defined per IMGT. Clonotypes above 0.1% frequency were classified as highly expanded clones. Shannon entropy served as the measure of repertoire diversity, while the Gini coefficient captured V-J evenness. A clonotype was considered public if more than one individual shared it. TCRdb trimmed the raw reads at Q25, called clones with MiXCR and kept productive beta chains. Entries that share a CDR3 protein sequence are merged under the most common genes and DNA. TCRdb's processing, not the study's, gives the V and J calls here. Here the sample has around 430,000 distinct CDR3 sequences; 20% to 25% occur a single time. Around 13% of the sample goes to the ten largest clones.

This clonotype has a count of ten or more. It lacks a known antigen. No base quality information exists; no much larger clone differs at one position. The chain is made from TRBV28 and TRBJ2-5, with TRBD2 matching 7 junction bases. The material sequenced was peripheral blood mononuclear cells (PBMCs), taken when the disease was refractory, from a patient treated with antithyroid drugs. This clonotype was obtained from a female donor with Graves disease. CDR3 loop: CASSLGEGRETQYF. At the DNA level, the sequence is TGTGCCAGCAGTTTAGGGGAGGGACGGGAGACCCAGTACTTC.